This T cell receptor (beta chain) was retrieved from a study of blood T cell repertoires in COVID-19. Across the whole study: In each case, the material was cDNA or gDNA derived from T cells, B-cell-depleted T cells, or PBMCs.

Authors' analysis steps: Cell counts per sample came from amplifying reference gene primers. Method: immunoSEQ multiplex PCR; TCRdb's copy keeps in-frame clones and lacks some. V, J and clone size were drawn from that table, and D and trimming were deduced from the DNA. Among about 90,000 clones listed, around 79% were seen once. This TCR came from a woman older than 75 with acute or convalescent COVID-19. The sequenced material came from peripheral blood.

The CDR3 DNA follows: TGTGCCAGCAGAAGGAAAGGCAGGGGGTACGGAGATACGCAGTATTTT. Amino acid sequence: CASRRKGRGYGDTQYF. This chain connects TRBV5-6 to TRBJ2-3; 7 nucleotides match TRBD1. With V trimmed by 5 bases and J by 5 bases, 14 bases remained unmatched. The CDR3 has 16 residues. The germline gives CDR1 SGHDT, CDR2 YYEEEE.